The 30 T cell receptor beta chains given below trace back to one sample, sequenced in a study of tumor and adjacent non-tumor tissue in lung cancer. The library came from three nested PCR rounds adapted from ARM-PCR protocols. A single record per CDR3 protein comes from TCRdb applying MiXCR to the multiplex PCR reads. The data hold tens of thousands of distinct CDR3 sequences, with around 60% observed a single time. RNA was extracted from bulk tissue without any cell sorting. Distant lung tissue was collected more than 3 cm away from the tumor edge. Sequences were obtained from distant non-tumor lung tissue. The receptors originated from a woman aged 65 to 85 with non-small cell lung cancer.

This clonotype was seen only once. Being one base from a much bigger clone, this may be a read error. The chain combines TRBV20-1 with TRBJ2-1; D unclear. This CDR3 comprises 11 residues. The germline V gene has CDR1 DFQATT and CDR2 SNEGSKA (reference sequence). The chain's CDR3 is CSVQSYNGQFF. CDR3 in DNA: TGCAGTGTCCAAAGCTACAATGGGCAGTTCTTC.

CDR3 sequence: CASSGGRVSGANVLTF. In DNA, the CDR3 is TGTGCCAGCAGTGGCGGGCGAGTCTCCGGGGCCAACGTCCTGACTTTC. The V and J genes are TRBV12-3 or TRBV12-4 and TRBJ2-6, with a tentative D call TRBD2 (5 bases). This CDR3 has 16 amino acids. Between the trimmed V and J ends, which lost 5 bases and 4 bases, there was a span of 15 bases.

With regard to this clonotype: One junction end disagrees with the germline gene, perhaps due to a read error. The chain links TRBV14 to TRBJ1-2; unclear D gene. CDR1 is SGHDN and CDR2 is FVKESK in the germline V gene. This CDR3 is built from 13 residues. The CDR3 DNA sequence: TGTGCCATCAGCCAAGCTCGCAGTTATAGCTACACCTTC. Amino acids: CAISQARSYSYTF.

The CDR3 DNA sequence: TGTGCCAGCAGTTCTCATGGCTACGGGACAGGGGGAGGCTATGGCTACACCTTC. Its translation is CASSSHGYGTGGGYGYTF. This chain joins TRBV28 and TRBJ1-2; 11 nucleotides agree with TRBD1. Germline CDR1 is MDHEN and CDR2 is SYDVKM. CDR3 size: 18 residues. V was pared by 4 bases and J by 4 bases, with 14 bases of the junction left unmatched.

This clonotype is medium-sized in the sample. This chain uses TRBV30 with TRBJ1-2, with D unclear. The CDR3 extends over 14 amino acids. The germline CDR1 and CDR2 sequences are GTSNPN and SVGIG (reference sequence). Trimming took off 4 bases at V and 8 bases at J, with 20 bases between the two ends. The chain's CDR3 is CAWTPIYREGGYTF. In DNA form, the CDR3 reads TGTGCCTGGACCCCTATTTATCGAGAAGGAGGCTACACCTTC.

The chain couples TRBV5-4 to TRBJ2-6, with no clear D. The CDR3 covers 16 residues. The V end lost 6 bases, the J end lost 5 bases, and 18 bases lay between the germline ends. Germline CDR1 reads SGHNT; CDR2 reads YYREEE (reference sequence). The CDR3: CASNFDGLLRANVLTF. CDR3 coding DNA: TGTGCCAGCAACTTCGACGGGTTGTTGAGGGCCAACGTCCTGACTTTC. The full variable domain, rest sourced from reference TRBV5-4 and TRBJ2-6, is ETGVTQSPTHLIKTRGQQVTLRCSSQSGHNTVSWYQQALGQGPQFIFQYYREEENGRGNFPPRFSGLQFPNYSSELNVNALELDDSALYLCASNFDGLLRANVLTFGAGSRLTVL.

Concerning this clonotype itself: This may stem from a read error, because a much larger clone lies one nucleotide away. The V call is TRBV5-1, the J call TRBJ2-7; D is perhaps TRBD2 (5 bases). The CDR3 runs 13 residues. CDR1 and CDR2 from the germline V gene are SGHRS and YFSETQ. CDR3 sequence reads: CASSPGLPDEHYF. In nucleotides, the CDR3 is TGCGCCAGCAGCCCAGGACTCCCCGACGAGCACTACTTC.

As regards this clonotype: A much larger clone is a single base away; this may be a read error. The CDR3 sequence is CASSLRQGGNIGELFF. CDR3 DNA sequence: TGCGCCAGCAGCCTGAGACAGGGTGGCAACATCGGGGAGCTGTTTTTT. The chain uses TRBV5-1 and TRBJ2-2, with 7 bases matching TRBD1. Per the germline V gene, CDR1 is SGHRS and CDR2 is YFSETQ. The CDR3 extends over 16 amino acids. Full variable domain (outside the CDR3, taken from reference TRBV5-1 and TRBJ2-2): KAGVTQTPRYLIKTRGQQVTLSCSPISGHRSVSWYQQTPGQGLQFLFEYFSETQRNKGNFPGRFSGRQFSNSRSEMNVSTLELGDSALYLCASSLRQGGNIGELFFGEGSRLTVL.

Of note for this clonotype: At one end the junction does not follow the germline gene, possibly because of a read error. This chain joins TRBV6-5 and TRBJ1-2; weak D call: TRBD1 (6 bases). CDR3 length equals 19 residues. The germline gives CDR1 MNHEY, CDR2 SVGAGI. As DNA, the CDR3 is TGTGCCAGCAGTTACCCGACCGGGACATTTTCTGGTTGGGACTATGGCTATACCTTC. As protein: CASSYPTGTFSGWDYGYTF.

A note on this clonotype: A much larger clonotype is one base distant, so this may be a read error. This rearrangement joins TRBV14 to TRBJ2-5; TRBD2 aligns across 7 bases. The CDR3 is 15 amino acids. J was trimmed by 4 bases and V by 1 base; bases with no gene match: 6. Germline values: CDR1 SGHDN, CDR2 FVKESK. In DNA form, the CDR3 reads TGTGCCAGCAGCCAAGGACCAGCGGGAACAGAGACCCAGTACTTC. Encoded protein: CASSQGPAGTETQYF.

Of note for this clonotype: Being one base from a much bigger clone, this may be a read error. The chain couples TRBV5-8 to TRBJ2-2, with a weak D call TRBD2 (5 bases). Germline V gene data show CDR1 as SGHTS and CDR2 as YDEGEE. This CDR3 has 14 amino acids. The CDR3 DNA reads as TGTGCCAGCAGCTTGAACGCGGGCCCCGGGGAGCTGTTGTTT. Protein: CASSLNAGPGELLF.

Worth noting for this clonotype: Since no conserved phenylalanine or tryptophan closes the CDR3, a read error is the likely cause. No DNA is shown, since the ends of the CDR3 on it are uncertain; the CDR3 is the one TCRdb lists. V gene TRBV10-3 combines with J gene TRBJ2-7; whether TRBD1, the table's D call, matches the DNA was not checked. Germline lookup yields CDR1 ENHRY and CDR2 SYGVKD. The CDR3 has 13 residues if both end residues are counted. This chain's CDR3 is CAIGGQGLGEQHI.

Concerning this clonotype: The CDR3 does not close with the conserved phenylalanine or tryptophan, likely indicating a read error. The chain links TRBV11-1 to TRBJ1-1; D call uncertain. The V gene's germline CDR1 is SGHAT and CDR2 FQDESV (reference sequence). The CDR3 has 14 amino acids. The CDR3 here is CASSSSRMNTGAFS. Here the CDR3 DNA reads TGTGCCAGCAGCTCATCACGTATGAACACTGGAGCTTTCTCT.

The genes are TRBV12-3 or TRBV12-4 and TRBJ1-6; tentatively, D is TRBD1 (6 bases). V lost 10 bases, J lost 12 bases, and 25 bases lay in between. CDR3 length: 15 residues. The CDR3 nucleotides are TGTGCCAACACTATCTCGGAGGGGGGCCGATTACCCCTCCACTTT. Amino acid sequence: CANTISEGGRLPLHF.

This clonotype was counted at least ten times. The genes are TRBV6-2 or TRBV6-3 and TRBJ2-1; tentative D call: TRBD2 (6 bases). The CDR3 is 19 residues long. Trimming pared 6 bases from V and 1 base from J, leaving 25 bases between. Germline V lookup: CDR1 MNHEY, CDR2 SVGEGT. DNA of the CDR3: TGTGCCAGCAGCTCTGGAGGGGTCGGATGGGAGGAATCCTACAATGAGCAGTTCTTC. Translating it yields CASSSGGVGWEESYNEQFF.

This clonotype was counted at least ten times. This rearrangement joins TRBV28 to TRBJ1-1; 9 bases match TRBD1. V lost 4 bases and J lost 1; bases outside the gene matches: 4. CDR3 length: 15 amino acids. Germline assignment: CDR1 MDHEN and CDR2 SYDVKM. The CDR3 DNA reads TGTGCCAGCAGTTCGACAGGGGGACCGAACACTGAAGCTTTCTTT. Residues: CASSSTGGPNTEAFF.

Turning to this clonotype: Germline and junction disagree at one end, which may indicate a read error. The V and J genes are TRBV11-1 and TRBJ2-2; TRBD2 matches at 7 bases. This CDR3 is built from 13 residues. Germline lookup yields CDR1 SGHAT and CDR2 FQDESV (reference sequence). The CDR3 nucleotides read TGTGACAGTAGCACGGGGGGAACCGGGGAACTGTTTTTT. This gives the protein CDSSTGGTGELFF.

On this clonotype: A single base separates this from a much larger clone, so it may be a read error. The chain employs TRBV11-2 and TRBJ1-1; a weak D match, TRBD1 (5 bases). This CDR3 is 14 amino acids long. Germline V lookup: CDR1 SGHAT, CDR2 FQNNGV. This CDR3 reads CASSLSGKNTEALF. In DNA, the CDR3 is TGTGCCAGCAGCTTATCAGGGAAGAACACTGAAGCTCTCTTT.

Turning to this clonotype: Sequence at one end of the junction differs from germline and may be a read error. The V and J genes are TRBV12-3 or TRBV12-4 and TRBJ2-6; D perhaps matches TRBD1 (5 bases). The CDR3 is 19 residues long. Here the CDR3 DNA reads TGTGCCAGCAGTTTAGGACTGAGCGCGAGAGCCTCTGGGGCCAACGTCCAGACTTTC. Its translation is CASSLGLSARASGANVQTF.

Comment on this clonotype: The conserved closing phenylalanine or tryptophan is absent in this CDR3, likely reflecting a read error. The DNA is omitted, as the CDR3 cannot be located on it reliably, and the CDR3 follows TCRdb's listing. CDR3 amino acids: CASRKQGTSETQYL. The chain carries TRBV12-3 or TRBV12-4 and TRBJ2-5; the table gives TRBD1 as D, unverified against the DNA. The CDR3 length is 14 residues, termini included.

V gene TRBV18 combines with J gene TRBJ2-7; D assignment may be TRBD1 or TRBD2 (5 bases each). This CDR3 region has 15 residues. Germline V CDR1 and CDR2: KGHSH, LQKENI. CDR3 nucleotide sequence: TGTGTCTGCTCACCACCGGGACCAACCTCCTACGAGCAGTACTTC. This translates into CVCSPPGPTSYEQYF.

A word on this clonotype: The CDR3 does not close with the conserved phenylalanine or tryptophan, likely indicating a read error. The DNA is omitted, as the CDR3 cannot be located on it reliably, and the CDR3 follows TCRdb's listing. The rearrangement links TRBV19 to TRBJ1-1; the D segment call TRBD1 is taken from the table without a DNA check. Germline assignment: CDR1 LNHDA and CDR2 SQIVND (reference sequence). The CDR3 numbers 15 amino acids, ends counted. The CDR3 here is CASSLPGQGDTESFI.

The chain recombines TRBV7-9 with TRBJ1-1; D is unresolved. The CDR3 consists of 21 residues. V was clipped by 2 bases and J by 0 bases, with 28 bases between them. The germline CDR1 and CDR2 sequences are SEHNR and FQNEAQ (reference sequence). This chain's CDR3 is CASSLIPSTARQSHMNTEAFF. The CDR3 nucleotides read TGTGCCAGCAGCTTAATCCCCAGCACCGCGCGCCAAAGCCATATGAACACTGAAGCTTTCTTT.

With respect to this clonotype: Its ends do not fully match the called genes, so a read error is possible. The DNA of the CDR3 is TGCAGCGTATTGGACCCAGGCGAGCTGTACTTC. Translation: CSVLDPGELYF. The V gene is TRBV29-1, the J gene TRBJ2-7; D not certain. Looked up from germline, CDR1 is SQVTM and CDR2 is ANQGSEA. This CDR3 is 11 amino acids long.

This clonotype showed up just a few times. Possible read error: a much larger clone is one base away. The V gene is TRBV28, the J gene TRBJ2-7; 10 bases align to TRBD2. The germline CDR1 and CDR2 sequences are MDHEN and SYDVKM. This CDR3 region has 17 residues. Written as DNA, the CDR3 is TGTGTCAGCAGCCCCAGCGGGAGGGCCTTATCATTGGACGAGCAGTACTTC. Encoded protein: CVSSPSGRALSLDEQYF. Using reference TRBV28 and TRBJ2-7 for the parts outside the CDR3, the full variable domain is DVKVTQSSRYLVKRTGEKVFLECVQDMDHENMFWYRQDPGLGLRLIYFSYDVKMKEKGDIPEGYSVSREKKERFSLILESASTNQTSMYLCVSSPSGRALSLDEQYFGPGTRLTVT.

Regarding this clonotype: The junction departs from germline at one end; a sequencing error may be responsible. The chain is built from TRBV11-3 and TRBJ2-3; 7 bases map to TRBD1. This CDR3 has 14 amino acids. The germline V gene has CDR1 SGHNT and CDR2 YENEEA. CDR3 bases: TGTGCTAGCAGCTTTGGGCTGGGGACAGATACACAGTATTTT. Translation: CASSFGLGTDTQYF. The variable domain in full, with the rest retrieved from reference TRBV11-3 and TRBJ2-3, is EAGVVQSPRYKIIEKKQPVAFWCNPISGHNTLYWYLQNLGQGPELLIRYENEEAVDDSQLPKDRFSAERLKGVDSTLKIQPAELGDSAVYLCASSFGLGTDTQYFGPGTRLTVL.

In regard to this clonotype: A much larger clone lies one base from this, so it may be a read error. The chain has TRBV12-3 or TRBV12-4 and TRBJ2-1; 10 nucleotides agree with TRBD2. This CDR3 has 14 amino acids. This CDR3 reads CAISSSGRAAEQFF. The DNA of the CDR3 is TGTGCCATCAGTTCCAGCGGGAGGGCTGCTGAGCAGTTCTTC.

As concerns this clonotype: Relative to the germline gene, one junction end is altered; a read error may explain this. The chain links TRBV29-1 to TRBJ2-5, with TRBD1 matching 7 bases. In germline, CDR1 is SQVTM, CDR2 ANQGSEA. This CDR3 region has 16 residues. CDR3 DNA sequence: TGCAGCATTGACACAATTAGACAGGGCGACAGGGAGACCCAGTACTTC. It is translated as CSIDTIRQGDRETQYF.

The chain recombines TRBV6-5 with TRBJ2-1, with TRBD2 as a possible D gene (5 bases). The CDR3 has 15 residues. Between the trimmed V and J ends, which lost 3 bases and 3 bases, there was a span of 12 bases. Germline assignment: CDR1 MNHEY and CDR2 SVGAGI. The CDR3: CASSYRENGYNEQFF. CDR3 DNA: TGTGCCAGCAGTTATAGGGAGAACGGCTACAATGAGCAGTTCTTC.

This clonotype was seen only once. This may be a read error, as it is one base from a much larger clone. V usage is TRBV12-3 or TRBV12-4 and J usage is TRBJ1-3, with a possible D match to TRBD1 (5 bases). The CDR3 contains 13 residues. The CDR3 loop is CAISSLQGYTIYF. DNA for the CDR3: TGTGCCATCAGTTCCCTCCAGGGTTACACCATATATTTT.